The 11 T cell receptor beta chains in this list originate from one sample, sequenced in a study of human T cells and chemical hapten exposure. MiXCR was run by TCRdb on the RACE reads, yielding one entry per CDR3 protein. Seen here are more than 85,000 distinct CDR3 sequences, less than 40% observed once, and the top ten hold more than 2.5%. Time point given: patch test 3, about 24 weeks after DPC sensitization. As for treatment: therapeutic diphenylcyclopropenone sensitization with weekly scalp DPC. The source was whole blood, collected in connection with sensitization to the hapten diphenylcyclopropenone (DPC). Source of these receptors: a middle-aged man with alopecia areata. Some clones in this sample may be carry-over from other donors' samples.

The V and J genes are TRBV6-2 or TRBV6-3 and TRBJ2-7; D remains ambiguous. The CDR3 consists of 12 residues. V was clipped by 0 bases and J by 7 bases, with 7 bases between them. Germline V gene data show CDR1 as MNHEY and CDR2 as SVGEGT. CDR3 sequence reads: CASSYSGVEQYV. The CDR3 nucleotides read TGTGCCAGCAGTTACTCTGGCGTAGAGCAGTACGTC.

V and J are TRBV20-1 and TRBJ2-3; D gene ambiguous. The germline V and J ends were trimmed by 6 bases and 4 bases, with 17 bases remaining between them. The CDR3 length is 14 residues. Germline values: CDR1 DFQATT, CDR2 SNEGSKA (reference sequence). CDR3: CSAVPPRPPDTQYF. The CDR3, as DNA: TGCAGTGCAGTCCCCCCTAGGCCCCCAGATACGCAGTATTTT.

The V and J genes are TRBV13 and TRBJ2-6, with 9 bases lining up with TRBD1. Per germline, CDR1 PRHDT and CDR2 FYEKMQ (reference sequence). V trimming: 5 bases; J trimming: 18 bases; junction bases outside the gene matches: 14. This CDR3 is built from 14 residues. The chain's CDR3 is CASSGTGQGRLRTF. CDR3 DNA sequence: TGTGCCAGCAGCGGAACGGGACAGGGTAGGCTCAGGACTTTC. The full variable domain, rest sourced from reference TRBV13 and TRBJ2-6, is AAGVIQSPRHLIKEKRETATLKCYPIPRHDTVYWYQQGPGQDPQFLISFYEKMQSDKGSIPDRFSAQQFSDYHSELNMSSLELGDSALYFCASSGTGQGRLRTFGAGSRLTVL.

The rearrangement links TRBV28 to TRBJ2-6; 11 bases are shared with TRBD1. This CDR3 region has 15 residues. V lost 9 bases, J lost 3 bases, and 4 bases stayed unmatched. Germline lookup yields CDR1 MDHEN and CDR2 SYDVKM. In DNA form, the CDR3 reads TGTGCCAGTGGACAGGGGGCAAGTGGGGCCAACGTCCTGACTTTC. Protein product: CASGQGASGANVLTF. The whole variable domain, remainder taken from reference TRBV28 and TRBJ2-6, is DVKVTQSSRYLVKRTGEKVFLECVQDMDHENMFWYRQDPGLGLRLIYFSYDVKMKEKGDIPEGYSVSREKKERFSLILESASTNQTSMYLCASGQGASGANVLTFGAGSRLTVL.

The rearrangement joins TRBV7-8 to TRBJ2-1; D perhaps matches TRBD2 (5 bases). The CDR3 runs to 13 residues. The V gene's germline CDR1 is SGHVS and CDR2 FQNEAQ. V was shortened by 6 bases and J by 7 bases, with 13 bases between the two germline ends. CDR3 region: CASSTDYRNEQFF. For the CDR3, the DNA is TGTGCCAGCAGTACTGACTATCGGAATGAGCAGTTCTTC.

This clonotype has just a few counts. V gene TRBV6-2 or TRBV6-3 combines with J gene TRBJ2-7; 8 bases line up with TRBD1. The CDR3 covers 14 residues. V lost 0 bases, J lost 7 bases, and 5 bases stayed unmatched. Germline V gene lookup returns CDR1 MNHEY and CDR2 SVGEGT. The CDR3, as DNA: TGTGCCAGCAGTTACTCATTGAACAGGGGGGAGCAGTACTTC. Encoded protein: CASSYSLNRGEQYF.

The CDR3 nucleotides are TGTGCCAGCAGTGAAGGGGGGTCAGAGACCCAGTACTTC. This translates into CASSEGGSETQYF. The J gene is TRBJ2-5, the V gene TRBV25-1; tentative D call: TRBD2 (6 bases). The CDR3 is made up of 13 amino acids. In germline, CDR1 is MGHDK, CDR2 SYGVNS. V shed 2 bases and J shed 4 bases, with 8 bases lying between them.

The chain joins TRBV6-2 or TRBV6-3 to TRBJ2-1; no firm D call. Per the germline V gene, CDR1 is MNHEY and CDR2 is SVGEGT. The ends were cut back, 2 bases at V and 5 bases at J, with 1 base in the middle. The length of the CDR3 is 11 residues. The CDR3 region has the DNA TGTGCCAGCAGTTACCACAATGAGCAGTTCTTC. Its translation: CASSYHNEQFF.

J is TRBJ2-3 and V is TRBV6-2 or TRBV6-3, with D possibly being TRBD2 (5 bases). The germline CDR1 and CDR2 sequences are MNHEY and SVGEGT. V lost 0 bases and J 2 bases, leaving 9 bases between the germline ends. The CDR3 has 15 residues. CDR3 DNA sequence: TGTGCCAGCAGTTACTCGAGGGATCTCACAGATACGCAGTATTTT. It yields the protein CASSYSRDLTDTQYF.

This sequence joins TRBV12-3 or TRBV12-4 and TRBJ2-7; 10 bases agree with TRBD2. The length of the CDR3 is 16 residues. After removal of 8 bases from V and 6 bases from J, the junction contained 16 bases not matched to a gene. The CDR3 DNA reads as TGTGCCAGCTACCACCGGGCTAGCGGGAGCTCGAGCGAGCAGTACGTC. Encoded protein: CASYHRASGSSSEQYV.

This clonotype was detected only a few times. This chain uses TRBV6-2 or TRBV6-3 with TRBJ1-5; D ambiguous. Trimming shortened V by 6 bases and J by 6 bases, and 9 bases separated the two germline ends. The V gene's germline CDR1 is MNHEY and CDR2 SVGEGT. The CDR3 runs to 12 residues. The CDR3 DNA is TGTGCCAGCAGCCTACCGGGTCAGCCCCAGCATTTT. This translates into CASSLPGQPQHF.